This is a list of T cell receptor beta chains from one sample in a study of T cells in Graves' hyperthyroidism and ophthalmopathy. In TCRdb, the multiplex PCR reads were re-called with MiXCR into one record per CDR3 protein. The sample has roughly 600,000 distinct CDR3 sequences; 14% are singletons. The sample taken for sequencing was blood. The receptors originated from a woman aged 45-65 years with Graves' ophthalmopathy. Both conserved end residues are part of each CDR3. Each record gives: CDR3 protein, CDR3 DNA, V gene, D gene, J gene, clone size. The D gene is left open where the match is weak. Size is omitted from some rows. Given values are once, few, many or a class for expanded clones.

cdr3_aa: CASRLENTGPENTIYF
cdr3_nt: TGTGCCAGCAGGCTGGAAAATACAGGGCCGGAAAACACCATATATTTT
v_call: TRBV6-1
d_call: .
j_call: TRBJ1-3
clone_size: .

cdr3_aa: CASSLGVGLPDNEQFF
cdr3_nt: TGTGCCAGCAGCTTAGGTGTGGGACTACCCGACAATGAGCAGTTCTTC
v_call: TRBV7-8
d_call: TRBD2
j_call: TRBJ2-1
clone_size: many

cdr3_aa: CSAGGGTIYNEQFF
cdr3_nt: TGCAGCGCCGGAGGGGGGACTATTTACAATGAGCAGTTCTTC
v_call: TRBV29-1
d_call: .
j_call: TRBJ2-1
clone_size: few

cdr3_aa: CASSPGDRVSYEQYF
cdr3_nt: TGCGCCAGCAGCCCCGGCGACAGGGTTTCTTACGAGCAGTACTTC
v_call: TRBV5-1
d_call: TRBD1
j_call: TRBJ2-7
clone_size: many

cdr3_aa: CATSDLLAASYEQYF
cdr3_nt: TGTGCCACCAGTGATTTGTTAGCGGCCTCCTACGAGCAGTACTTC
v_call: TRBV24-1
d_call: .
j_call: TRBJ2-7
clone_size: few

cdr3_aa: CASSISYSKPGTRGEQFF
cdr3_nt: TGCGCCAGCAGCATTAGTTACAGTAAACCCGGGACTCGGGGTGAGCAGTTCTTC
v_call: TRBV5-1
d_call: .
j_call: TRBJ2-1
clone_size: few

cdr3_aa: CASSLQADYEQYF
cdr3_nt: TGTGCCAGCAGCTTACAAGCAGACTACGAGCAGTACTTC
v_call: TRBV7-9
d_call: .
j_call: TRBJ2-7
clone_size: few

cdr3_aa: CASSRRQIGGEQYF
cdr3_nt: TGTGCCAGCAGCCGAAGGCAGATTGGGGGCGAGCAGTACTTC
v_call: TRBV7-2
d_call: .
j_call: TRBJ2-7
clone_size: many

cdr3_aa: CASSLFGRGADYGYTF
cdr3_nt: TGTGCCAGCAGCTTATTTGGTCGGGGGGCAGACTATGGCTACACCTTC
v_call: TRBV7-9
d_call: .
j_call: TRBJ1-2
clone_size: many

cdr3_aa: CASSLEASGTHTDTQYF
cdr3_nt: TGCGCCAGCAGCTTGGAGGCTAGCGGGACCCACACAGATACGCAGTATTTT
v_call: TRBV5-1
d_call: TRBD2
j_call: TRBJ2-3
clone_size: few

cdr3_aa: CASSDFGQASTDTQYF
cdr3_nt: TGTGCCAGCAGTGATTTTGGACAGGCCAGCACAGATACGCAGTATTTT
v_call: TRBV2
d_call: TRBD1
j_call: TRBJ2-3
clone_size: few

cdr3_aa: CASSLVGGKEQFF
cdr3_nt: TGTGCCAGCAGCTTAGTGGGGGGAAAAGAGCAGTTCTTC
v_call: TRBV7-9
d_call: .
j_call: TRBJ2-1
clone_size: many

cdr3_aa: CASSSGYNQPQHF
cdr3_nt: TGTGCCAGCAGCTCAGGTTACAATCAGCCCCAGCATTTT
v_call: TRBV7-2
d_call: .
j_call: TRBJ1-5
clone_size: many

cdr3_aa: CATSLGQAYEQYF
cdr3_nt: TGTGCCACCTCTTTGGGACAGGCCTACGAGCAGTACTTC
v_call: TRBV24-1
d_call: TRBD1
j_call: TRBJ2-7
clone_size: many

cdr3_aa: CAIRETSGSGEQYF
cdr3_nt: TGTGCCATCAGGGAGACTAGCGGGAGTGGCGAGCAGTACTTC
v_call: TRBV10-3
d_call: TRBD2
j_call: TRBJ2-7
clone_size: .

cdr3_aa: CSARSGTSGSTQYF
cdr3_nt: TGCAGTGCTAGATCCGGGACTAGCGGGTCTACGCAGTATTTT
v_call: TRBV20-1
d_call: TRBD2
j_call: TRBJ2-3
clone_size: many

cdr3_aa: CSARADSNRGNTIYF
cdr3_nt: TGCAGTGCTAGAGCAGACTCAAACCGGGGAAACACCATATATTTT
v_call: TRBV20-1
d_call: .
j_call: TRBJ1-3
clone_size: .

cdr3_aa: CSARDNQVSTDTQYF
cdr3_nt: TGCAGTGCTAGGGACAACCAAGTTTCGACAGATACGCAGTATTTT
v_call: TRBV20-1
d_call: .
j_call: TRBJ2-3
clone_size: many

cdr3_aa: CAISESGVPGYTF
cdr3_nt: TGTGCCATCAGTGAGTCCGGGGTCCCTGGCTACACCTTC
v_call: TRBV10-3
d_call: .
j_call: TRBJ1-2
clone_size: many

cdr3_aa: CASSLGGKGPDTQYF
cdr3_nt: TGCGCCAGCAGCTTGGGAGGGAAGGGCCCAGATACGCAGTATTTT
v_call: TRBV5-1
d_call: .
j_call: TRBJ2-3
clone_size: .

cdr3_aa: CASSQSHRVDTEKLFF
cdr3_nt: TGTGCCAGCAGCCAATCTCACAGGGTTGATACCGAAAAACTGTTTTTT
v_call: TRBV4-2
d_call: .
j_call: TRBJ1-4
clone_size: few

cdr3_aa: CATSSLRISNQPQHF
cdr3_nt: TGTGCCACCAGCTCTCTGCGGATTAGCAATCAGCCCCAGCATTTT
v_call: TRBV15
d_call: .
j_call: TRBJ1-5
clone_size: few

cdr3_aa: CASSPRGGGRVNTEAFF
cdr3_nt: TGTGCCAGCAGCCCGCGGGGGGGGGGGCGGGTGAACACTGAAGCTTTCTTT
v_call: TRBV7-9
d_call: .
j_call: TRBJ1-1
clone_size: few

cdr3_aa: CVSHRGIGYNEQFF
cdr3_nt: TGTGTCAGCCACCGGGGGATTGGCTACAATGAGCAGTTCTTC
v_call: TRBV28
d_call: .
j_call: TRBJ2-1
clone_size: .

cdr3_aa: CASSVISGSYNEQFF
cdr3_nt: TGTGCCAGCAGTGTCATTAGCGGCTCCTACAATGAGCAGTTCTTC
v_call: TRBV2
d_call: .
j_call: TRBJ2-1
clone_size: many

cdr3_aa: CSARKGINNEQFF
cdr3_nt: TGCAGTGCTAGAAAAGGCATTAACAATGAGCAGTTCTTC
v_call: TRBV20-1
d_call: .
j_call: TRBJ2-1
clone_size: .

cdr3_aa: CASSQTKTQYF
cdr3_nt: TGTGCCAGCAGTCAAACGAAGACCCAGTACTTC
v_call: TRBV28
d_call: .
j_call: TRBJ2-5
clone_size: many

cdr3_aa: CASSHAVQGEKLFF
cdr3_nt: TGTGCCAGCAGCCACGCCGTACAAGGTGAAAAACTGTTTTTT
v_call: TRBV7-8
d_call: .
j_call: TRBJ1-4
clone_size: many

cdr3_aa: CASSFLSGTDTYEQYF
cdr3_nt: TGTGCCAGCAGCTTTCTATCCGGGACGGACACCTACGAGCAGTACTTC
v_call: TRBV11-1
d_call: .
j_call: TRBJ2-7
clone_size: many

cdr3_aa: CASSLASQGGGLETQYF
cdr3_nt: TGTGCCAGCAGCTTGGCGTCTCAGGGTGGTGGATTGGAGACCCAGTACTTC
v_call: TRBV5-4
d_call: .
j_call: TRBJ2-5
clone_size: .

cdr3_aa: CASSSGTEGETQYF
cdr3_nt: TGTGCCAGCAGTTCGGGCACGGAGGGGGAGACCCAGTACTTC
v_call: TRBV12-3/TRBV12-4
d_call: .
j_call: TRBJ2-5
clone_size: many

cdr3_aa: CATLDRDREKLFF
cdr3_nt: TGTGCCACCCTTGACAGGGATCGAGAAAAACTGTTTTTT
v_call: TRBV28
d_call: TRBD1
j_call: TRBJ1-4
clone_size: few

cdr3_aa: CASSPPRLREQFF
cdr3_nt: TGTGCCAGCAGCCCACCCCGTTTAAGAGAGCAGTTCTTC
v_call: TRBV7-9
d_call: .
j_call: TRBJ2-1
clone_size: few

cdr3_aa: CASSVEGGPYEQYF
cdr3_nt: TGTGCCAGCAGCGTAGAGGGGGGCCCGTACGAGCAGTACTTC
v_call: TRBV9
d_call: .
j_call: TRBJ2-7
clone_size: .

cdr3_aa: CAWSNSLLWETQYF
cdr3_nt: TGTGCCTGGAGCAACAGCCTATTATGGGAGACCCAGTACTTC
v_call: TRBV30
d_call: .
j_call: TRBJ2-5
clone_size: many

cdr3_aa: CASSYSPGSRKETQYF
cdr3_nt: TGTGCCAGCAGTTACTCCCCAGGGTCTAGAAAAGAGACCCAGTACTTC
v_call: TRBV6-2/TRBV6-3
d_call: .
j_call: TRBJ2-5
clone_size: few

cdr3_aa: CASSRSVDTEAFF
cdr3_nt: TGTGCCAGCAGTCGATCGGTTGACACTGAAGCTTTCTTT
v_call: TRBV7-2
d_call: .
j_call: TRBJ1-1
clone_size: .

cdr3_aa: CASSLRPGLAGELSSYNEQFF
cdr3_nt: TGTGCCAGCAGCTTAAGACCGGGACTAGCGGGAGAATTGAGCTCCTACAATGAGCAGTTCTTC
v_call: TRBV7-3
d_call: TRBD2
j_call: TRBJ2-1
clone_size: many

cdr3_aa: CASSTDRGGDQPQHF
cdr3_nt: TGTGCCAGCAGCACGGACAGGGGAGGCGATCAGCCCCAGCATTTT
v_call: TRBV5-4
d_call: TRBD1
j_call: TRBJ1-5
clone_size: few

cdr3_aa: CASSQGLAVVVGAKNIQYF
cdr3_nt: TGCGCCAGCAGCCAAGGTCTAGCGGTGGTTGTGGGCGCCAAAAACATTCAGTACTTC
v_call: TRBV4-1
d_call: TRBD2
j_call: TRBJ2-4
clone_size: .

cdr3_aa: CASSGGGLAGGIGGELFF
cdr3_nt: TGTGCCAGCAGTGGGGGGGGACTAGCGGGAGGCATCGGCGGGGAGCTGTTTTTT
v_call: TRBV6-1
d_call: TRBD2
j_call: TRBJ2-2
clone_size: .

cdr3_aa: CASSEQGYPEAFF
cdr3_nt: TGTGCCAGCAGCGAGCAGGGGTACCCTGAAGCTTTCTTT
v_call: TRBV11-1
d_call: .
j_call: TRBJ1-1
clone_size: many

cdr3_aa: CASSPTRLAGKYF
cdr3_nt: TGTGCCAGCAGCCCCACCCGACTAGCGGGAAAGTACTTC
v_call: TRBV7-2
d_call: TRBD2
j_call: TRBJ2-5
clone_size: many

cdr3_aa: CASKGDRGFSNSPLHF
cdr3_nt: TGTGCCAGCAAGGGGGACAGGGGGTTTTCAAATTCACCCCTCCACTTT
v_call: TRBV28
d_call: TRBD1
j_call: TRBJ1-6
clone_size: .

cdr3_aa: CASSIRENQPQHF
cdr3_nt: TGTGCCAGTAGTATTAGGGAAAATCAGCCCCAGCATTTT
v_call: TRBV19
d_call: .
j_call: TRBJ1-5
clone_size: few

cdr3_aa: CASSLSSVAYNEQFF
cdr3_nt: TGTGCCAGCAGCTTGTCTAGCGTGGCCTACAATGAGCAGTTCTTC
v_call: TRBV11-2
d_call: .
j_call: TRBJ2-1
clone_size: many

cdr3_aa: CSVSPQNYEQYF
cdr3_nt: TGCAGCGTTAGTCCACAGAACTACGAGCAGTACTTC
v_call: TRBV29-1
d_call: .
j_call: TRBJ2-7
clone_size: many

cdr3_aa: CASSLAGGGGKNIQYF
cdr3_nt: TGTGCCAGCAGCTTAGCTGGGGGTGGGGGAAAAAACATTCAGTACTTC
v_call: TRBV7-9
d_call: .
j_call: TRBJ2-4
clone_size: few

cdr3_aa: CASYPGLAVIQETQYF
cdr3_nt: TGCGCCAGTTACCCGGGACTAGCGGTGATCCAAGAGACCCAGTACTTC
v_call: TRBV5-1
d_call: TRBD2
j_call: TRBJ2-5
clone_size: .

cdr3_aa: CASRPSPGYTGELFF
cdr3_nt: TGTGCCAGCAGACCCTCTCCAGGCTACACCGGGGAGCTGTTTTTT
v_call: TRBV28
d_call: .
j_call: TRBJ2-2
clone_size: many